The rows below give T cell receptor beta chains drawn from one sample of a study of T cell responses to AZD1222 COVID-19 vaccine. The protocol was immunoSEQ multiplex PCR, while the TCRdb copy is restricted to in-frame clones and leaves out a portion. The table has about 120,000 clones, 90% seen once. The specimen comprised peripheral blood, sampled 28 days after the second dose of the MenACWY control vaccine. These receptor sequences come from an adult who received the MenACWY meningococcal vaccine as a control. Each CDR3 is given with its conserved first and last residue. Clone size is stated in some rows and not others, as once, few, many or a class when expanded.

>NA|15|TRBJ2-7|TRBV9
CASSVAGTGTYEQYF
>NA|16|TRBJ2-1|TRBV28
CASSAPDYFSYNEQFF
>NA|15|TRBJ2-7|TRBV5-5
CASSLTGGDSYEQYF
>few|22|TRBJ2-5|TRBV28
CASSLLHRGMFNKGKEIGTQYF
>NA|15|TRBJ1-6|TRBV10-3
CAISERGSYNSPLHF
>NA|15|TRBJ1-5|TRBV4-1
CASSQGTAYNQPQHF
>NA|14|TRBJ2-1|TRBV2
CASSDQEGAHEQFF
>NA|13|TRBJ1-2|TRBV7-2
CASSHITGDGYTF
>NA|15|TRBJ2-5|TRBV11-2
CASSLGQGPVETQYF
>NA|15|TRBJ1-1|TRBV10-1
CASSVRLPMNTEAFF
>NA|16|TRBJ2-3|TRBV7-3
CASSSGTGRFTDTQYF
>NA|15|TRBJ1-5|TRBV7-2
CASSLGGQQNQPQHF
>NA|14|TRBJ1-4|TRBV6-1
CASSEDRINEKLFF
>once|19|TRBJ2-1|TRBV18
CASSPQRQRGTSGSNEQFF
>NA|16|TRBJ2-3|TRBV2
CASSDVGPGGTDTQYF
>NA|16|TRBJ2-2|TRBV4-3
CASSQVGTSGAGELFF
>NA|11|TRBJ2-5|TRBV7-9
CASSPGETQYF
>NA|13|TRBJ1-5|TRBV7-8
CASSLGGGQPQHF
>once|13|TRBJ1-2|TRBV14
CASSQDRGIGYTF
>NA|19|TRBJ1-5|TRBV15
CATSRPSGTGGLSNQPQHF
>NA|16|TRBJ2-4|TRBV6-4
CASRVAVVLAKNIQYF
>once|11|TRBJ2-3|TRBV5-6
CASSLAGGIHF
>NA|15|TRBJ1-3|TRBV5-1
CASSGEGRSGNTIYF
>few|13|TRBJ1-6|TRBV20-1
CSASAGVDSPLHF
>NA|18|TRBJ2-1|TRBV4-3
CASSQDRVTGRPYNEQFF
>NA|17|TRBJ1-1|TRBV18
CASSPKRDRGRDTEAFF
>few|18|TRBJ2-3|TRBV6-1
CASSVRQGAAISTDTQYF
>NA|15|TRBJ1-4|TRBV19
CASSARTGHNEKLFF
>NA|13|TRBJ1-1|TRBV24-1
CATSDSLPGRAFF
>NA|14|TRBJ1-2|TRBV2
CASSSTTANYGYTF
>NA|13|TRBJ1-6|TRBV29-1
CSVQQGANSPLHF
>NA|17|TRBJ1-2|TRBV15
CATSRDKRQGSSYGYTF
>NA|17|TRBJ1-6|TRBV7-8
CASSSLGESSYNSPLHF
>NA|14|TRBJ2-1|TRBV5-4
CASSPTSGAYEQFF
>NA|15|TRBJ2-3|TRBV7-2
CASSFSGGSTDTQYF
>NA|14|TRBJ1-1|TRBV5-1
CASSLGGTNTEAFF
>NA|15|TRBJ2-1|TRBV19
CASSTVAGSYNEQFF
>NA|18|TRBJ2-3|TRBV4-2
CASSQDFPEGGPVDTQYF
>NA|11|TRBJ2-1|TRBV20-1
CSAGGPNEQFF
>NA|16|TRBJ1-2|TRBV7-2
CASSYPDRVVSYGYTF
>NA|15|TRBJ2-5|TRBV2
CASKLGRVYQETQYF
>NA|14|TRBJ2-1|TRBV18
CASSLTNGNDEQFF
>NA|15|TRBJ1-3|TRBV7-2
CASSSPGFSGNTIYF
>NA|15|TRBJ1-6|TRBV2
CASSEDAGVNSPLHF
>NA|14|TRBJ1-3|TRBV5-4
CASSFGVSGNTIYF
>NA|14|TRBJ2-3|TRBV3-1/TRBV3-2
CASSRDSGTDTQYF